This TCR beta chain emerged from a study of blood T cell repertoires in COVID-19 (dated by TCRdb to the early 2020s). In the study overall: Samples covering the acute and convalescent phases of COVID-19 were provided by collaborators in the United States, Italy and Spain. The material from the prospective study consisted of cDNA or gDNA derived from T cells, B-cell-depleted T cells, or PBMCs. Deeply sampled blood TCRbeta repertoires from subjects exposed to, actively infected with, or recovered from COVID-19 were included in the dataset. The repertoires were made available in a free public database intended to serve as a resource for research on the immune response to SARS-CoV-2. The samples were drawn from two sources: the first 160 participants of the ongoing ImmuneRACE study, and 1,254 subjects contributed by 6 global collaborators. Sample metadata almost always included a de-identified subject ID, COVID-19 status, age in years and sex. Where HLA class I and class II types were available, the types were taken from metadata supplied by the sample provider, not from assay-based typing. The paper's findings and limits, for the study overall: How much clinical and demographic metadata was included differed by source and by participant, and the metadata was provided uncurated.

In regard to this clone: Which antigen it targets is not known. No much larger clonotype is one base removed from it; base qualities were not supplied.

The junction shows trimming of 2 bases on V and 9 bases on J, plus 17 bases between the germline ends. Per the germline V gene (reference sequence), GTSNPN is the CDR1 and SVGIG is the CDR2. The CDR3, from cysteine to phenylalanine, totals 14 residues. Only the CDR3 DNA stays, 42 bases, in frame from base 1. The immunoSEQ Assay, a bias-controlled multiplex PCR, was used to amplify TCRbeta CDR3 regions from genomic DNA. The original pipeline was this. The number of nucleated cells in each sample was estimated by amplification of reference gene primers within the assay. Sequence reads were collapsed and filtered to measure the absolute abundance of every unique TCRbeta CDR3 rearrangement. Productive Simpson clonality was computed per sample as the square root of Simpson's diversity index over productive rearrangements. The clones in this table, taken by TCRdb from immuneACCESS, are in-frame only. Not every clone is retained; where verified, under half of the shortfall comes from an unresolved V gene, and the cause of the rest is unknown. V and J calls and clone size come straight from that table; D and trimming were deduced from the DNA. The sample table records 65,000 to 75,000 clones; 89% of these occur just once. Around 5.2% of the sample goes to the ten largest clones.

Collaborating institutions collected whole blood in K2EDTA tubes following their own protocols. For TCRbeta analysis, collaborator samples were shipped as frozen whole blood, as isolated PBMCs, or as DNA extracted from either sample type. The chain uses TRBV30 and TRBJ1-5; matching of 6 bases hints at TRBD1 as the D gene. The sequenced sample was peripheral blood. The clonotype originates from a woman in her 50s with active COVID-19. DNA sequence: TGTGCCTGGAGTTCAACAGGGTTCAATGGGCCCCAGCATTTT. The encoded protein is CAWSSTGFNGPQHF.